One sample yielded the 25 T cell receptor beta chains listed below, sequenced in a study of T-cell memory formation after mild COVID-19. Each CDR3 protein gets one entry after TCRdb re-called the 5' RACE reads with MiXCR. The sample lists 550,000 to 700,000 distinct CDR3 sequences; roughly 18% were seen once. The specimen sequenced was PBMCs or a T cell subset sorted from them (not recorded which). Receptor source: an adult woman who had mild COVID-19 (a few samples of this study predate the infection). Cell type and time point are not known.

The chain links TRBV2 to TRBJ1-2; tentatively, D is TRBD1 (5 bases). Between the trimmed V and J ends, which lost 5 bases and 5 bases, there was a span of 12 bases. This CDR3 spans 13 amino acids. Germline CDR1 and CDR2: SNHLY and FYNNEI. Here the CDR3 reads CASSLRQTYGYTF. Written as DNA, the CDR3 is TGTGCCAGCAGTCTGAGACAGACTTATGGCTACACCTTC.

This clonotype was observed at least ten times. The chain joins TRBV7-8 to TRBJ2-7; 11 bases align to TRBD1. Losses at the gene ends were 3 bases for V and 2 bases for J; bases not matched to a gene: 9. Germline CDR1 reads SGHVS; CDR2 reads FQNEAQ. This CDR3 has 17 residues. The CDR3 DNA is TGTGCCAGCAGCTTGGACAGGGGGCCCATAGGGGCCTACGAGCAGTACTTC. Its translation: CASSLDRGPIGAYEQYF.

V gene TRBV14 combines with J gene TRBJ2-7; D not certain. There are 17 residues in the CDR3. The germline CDR1 and CDR2 sequences are SGHDN and FVKESK. V was cut by 0 bases and J by 6 bases, with 21 bases left in between. Written as DNA, the CDR3 is TGTGCCAGCAGCCAAGAGATTTTGGGTACTGCGCCTTCCGAGCAGTACTTC. Translation: CASSQEILGTAPSEQYF.

This clonotype has only a few counts. V is TRBV12-3 or TRBV12-4 and J is TRBJ2-5; 9 bases fit TRBD2. The trim removed 6 bases at V and 3 bases at J, leaving 14 bases unmatched. CDR3 length: 17 residues. CDR3 nucleotide sequence: TGTGCCAGCAGAGCGGACCTTTCGAGACTAGCGGAAGAGACCCAGTACTTC. This sequence encodes CASRADLSRLAEETQYF.

The genes are TRBV7-9 and TRBJ1-2; a possible D gene is TRBD1 (6 bases). The CDR3 extends over 14 amino acids. Trimming shortened V by 0 bases and J by 4 bases, and 9 bases separated the two germline ends. CDR1 and CDR2 (germline): SEHNR, FQNEAQ (reference sequence). The CDR3 protein is CASSLAGGVYGYTF. In DNA form, the CDR3 reads TGTGCCAGCAGCTTAGCAGGGGGGGTCTATGGCTACACCTTC.

This chain uses TRBV7-2 with TRBJ2-3; 9 bases agree with TRBD2. CDR3 length equals 13 residues. Germline V gives CDR1 SGHTA, CDR2 FQGNSA. V was pared by 5 bases and J by 6 bases, with 3 bases of the junction left unmatched. The CDR3 DNA is TGTGCCAGCAGCCCAACTAGCGGGGATACGCAGTATTTT. This sequence encodes CASSPTSGDTQYF.

V is TRBV2 and J is TRBJ2-7, with 9 bases matching TRBD2. The length of the CDR3 is 15 residues. The germline V gene has CDR1 SNHLY and CDR2 FYNNEI. V gave up 4 bases and J gave up 4 bases; unmatched junction bases: 8. CDR3 loop: CASSGSSGTAYEQYF. CDR3 sequence (DNA): TGTGCCAGCAGTGGGTCTAGCGGGACGGCGTACGAGCAGTACTTC.

The rearrangement uses TRBV25-1 and TRBJ2-2; 11 positions match TRBD2. CDR1 is MGHDK and CDR2 is SYGVNS in the germline V gene. Unmatched junction bases numbered 9, after V lost 2 bases and J lost 4 bases. CDR3 length equals 18 residues. In DNA form, the CDR3 reads TGTGCCAGCAGTGAAAACATAGCGGGAGGGCTATCCACCGGGGAGCTGTTTTTT. The encoded protein is CASSENIAGGLSTGELFF. Looking up the rest from reference TRBV25-1 and TRBJ2-2 gives the full variable domain: EADIYQTPRYLVIGTGKKITLECSQTMGHDKMYWYQQDPGMELHLIHYSYGVNSTEKGDLSSESTVSRIRTEHFPLTLESARPSHTSQYLCASSENIAGGLSTGELFFGEGSRLTVL.

This clonotype was detected a few times. This chain joins TRBV9 and TRBJ2-3, with D uncertain. The CDR3 runs 13 residues. The V end was cut by 0 bases, the J end by 3 bases, with 5 bases between. Germline V gives CDR1 SGDLS, CDR2 YYNGEE. The chain's CDR3 is CASSVEDTDTQYF. The CDR3 coding sequence is TGTGCCAGCAGCGTAGAAGATACAGATACGCAGTATTTT.

The genes are TRBV19 and TRBJ2-7; 10 bases are a match to TRBD2. The CDR3 is 15 amino acids. V lost 5 bases and J lost 5; bases outside the gene matches: 9. CDR1 is LNHDA and CDR2 is SQIVND in the germline V gene (reference sequence). The CDR3 loop is CASSASRAGGDEQYF. In DNA, the CDR3 is TGTGCCAGTAGTGCCTCCCGAGCGGGAGGGGACGAGCAGTACTTC.

The rearrangement joins TRBV20-1 to TRBJ2-3; D gene uncertain. CDR3 length: 13 amino acids. Trimming removed 6 bases from V and 0 bases from J, with 10 bases in between. CDR1 and CDR2 (germline): DFQATT, SNEGSKA (reference sequence). For the CDR3, the DNA is TGCAGTGCCTTGATGACTAGCACAGATACGCAGTATTTT. Protein sequence: CSALMTSTDTQYF.

The rearrangement uses TRBV29-1 and TRBJ2-3; TRBD2 might be the D (5 bases). This CDR3 has 16 residues. Germline V gene sequence: CDR1 SQVTM, CDR2 ANQGSEA. Trimming took 0 bases from V and 1 from J, leaving 14 bases between them. The CDR3 region has the DNA TGCAGCGTTGAAGAGTTTGGGGAGTGGGGCACAGATACGCAGTATTTT. This translates into CSVEEFGEWGTDTQYF.

The chain links TRBV5-1 to TRBJ2-7; possibly TRBD1 for D (6 bases). Germline V lookup: CDR1 SGHRS, CDR2 YFSETQ. This CDR3 comprises 15 residues. V was shortened by 3 bases and J by 0 bases, with 13 bases between the two germline ends. The CDR3 loop reads CASSSRARGSYEQYF. In DNA form, the CDR3 reads TGCGCCAGCAGCTCGAGGGCCAGGGGCTCCTACGAGCAGTACTTC.

This clonotype was counted a few times. The genes are TRBV25-1 and TRBJ1-5; no definite D call. Looked up from germline, CDR1 is MGHDK and CDR2 is SYGVNS. Between the trimmed V and J ends, which lost 6 bases and 9 bases, there was a span of 12 bases. There are 12 residues in the CDR3. The CDR3: CASSQENWPQHF. CDR3 coding DNA: TGTGCCAGCAGCCAGGAGAACTGGCCCCAGCATTTT.

This clonotype appeared a few times. This chain links TRBV7-9 with TRBJ2-3; a weak D match, TRBD1 (7 bases). Per germline, CDR1 SEHNR and CDR2 FQNEAQ (reference sequence). Trimming removed 4 bases from V and 5 bases from J, with 10 bases in between. The CDR3 is 13 amino acids. The CDR3 region is CASSSGGQDTQYF. The DNA for the CDR3 is TGTGCCAGCAGCTCAGGGGGGCAAGATACGCAGTATTTT.

This chain links TRBV12-3 or TRBV12-4 with TRBJ2-1; TRBD1 or TRBD2 may be the D gene (5 bases each). The germline V and J ends were trimmed by 8 bases and 8 bases, with 13 bases remaining between them. The CDR3 contains 12 residues. The CDR3, as DNA: TGTGCCAGCGCCACGCTGGGGGATGAGCAGTTCTTC. Translating gives CASATLGDEQFF.

The rearrangement uses TRBV13 and TRBJ2-7, with D perhaps matching TRBD1 or TRBD2 (5 bases each). The CDR3 extends over 11 amino acids. Trimming pared 3 bases from V and 7 bases from J, leaving 7 bases between. The germline gives CDR1 PRHDT, CDR2 FYEKMQ (reference sequence). DNA for the CDR3: TGTGCCAGCAGCTTCGGGACGGAGCAGTACTTC. It is translated as CASSFGTEQYF.

V is TRBV5-8 and J is TRBJ1-1, with D hard to call. Per the germline V gene, CDR1 is SGHTS and CDR2 is YDEGEE. CDR3 length: 13 residues. Deletions cut 5 bases from V and 0 bases from J, with 8 bases between. Written as DNA, the CDR3 is TGTGCCAGCAGATATCAAGTGAACACTGAAGCTTTCTTT. Amino acid sequence: CASRYQVNTEAFF.

This clonotype was found a few times. This chain links TRBV12-3 or TRBV12-4 with TRBJ2-1; no clear D. The V and J ends lost 2 bases and 9 bases respectively, with 8 bases between them. CDR3 size: 12 residues. The CDR3 region is CASSLNSFEQFF. The CDR3 DNA sequence: TGTGCCAGCAGTTTAAACAGTTTTGAGCAGTTCTTC.

The CDR3 protein is CASSSMRTQYF. The CDR3, as DNA: TGTGCCAGCAGCTCAATGCGGACCCAGTACTTC. The chain links TRBV12-3 or TRBV12-4 to TRBJ2-5; D gene uncertain. The V end lost 6 bases, the J end lost 7 bases, and 9 bases lay between the germline ends. The CDR3 contains 11 residues.

This clonotype was found a few times. The J gene is TRBJ1-5, the V gene TRBV4-1, with D hard to call. The CDR3 totals 14 residues. V lost 0 bases to trimming and J lost 3 bases, with 6 bases between them. Germline assignment: CDR1 MGHRA and CDR2 YSYEKL. The CDR3 bases are TGCGCCAGCAGCCAAGACTTCCACAATCAGCCCCAGCATTTT. Translated, it gives CASSQDFHNQPQHF.

This chain joins TRBV12-3 or TRBV12-4 and TRBJ2-3, with 8 bases matching TRBD2. The junction had 14 bases not matched to a gene; V was cut back by 10 bases and J by 2 bases. This CDR3 spans 16 amino acids. In DNA form, the CDR3 reads TGTGCCACCTACTATACTAGGCGGGGGGTCACAGATACGCAGTATTTT. Translating it yields CATYYTRRGVTDTQYF.

This clonotype was found many times. V and J are TRBV20-1 and TRBJ1-4; D is unresolved. CDR3 size: 14 residues. Germline CDR1 is DFQATT and CDR2 is SNEGSKA (reference sequence). The V end lost 5 bases, the J end lost 0 bases, and 10 bases lay between the germline ends. Here the CDR3 reads CSAAHGPTNEKLFF. The CDR3 DNA reads as TGCAGTGCTGCTCACGGGCCAACTAATGAAAAACTGTTTTTT.

V usage is TRBV12-3 or TRBV12-4 and J usage is TRBJ1-4; tentative D call: TRBD1 (5 bases). This CDR3 has 17 amino acids. The germline V and J ends were trimmed by 6 bases and 8 bases, with 25 bases remaining between them. The CDR3 sequence is CASSLGRGKGLGEKLFF. CDR3 nucleotides: TGTGCCAGCAGCCTTGGAAGGGGTAAAGGGTTGGGGGAAAAACTGTTTTTT.

The chain employs TRBV5-1 and TRBJ2-3; D is unresolved. Germline V gene lookup returns CDR1 SGHRS and CDR2 YFSETQ. The ends were cut back, 1 base at V and 0 bases at J, with 12 bases in the middle. The CDR3 is made up of 16 amino acids. The CDR3 is CASSLLTFPSTDTQYF. In DNA, the CDR3 is TGCGCCAGCAGCTTGCTCACCTTTCCTAGCACAGATACGCAGTATTTT.